This T cell receptor (beta chain) was sequenced for a study of blood T cell repertoires in COVID-19. The wider study: In each case, the material was cDNA or gDNA derived from T cells, B-cell-depleted T cells, or PBMCs.

Authors' data handling: Quantification of nucleated cells was approximated via reference gene primer amplification. The data were produced by immunoSEQ multiplex PCR, yet TCRdb's version contains in-frame clones alone and is incomplete. For V, J and clone size, that table is used; D and trimming come from the DNA. The table records approximately 92,000 clones, about 83% of them present only once. Trimming at V came to 2 bases and at J to 6 bases, leaving 8 bases not matched to a gene. The germline gives CDR1 SQVTM, CDR2 ANQGSEA. There are 14 residues in the CDR3. The sample was peripheral blood. This chain connects TRBV29-1 to TRBJ1-2, with 8 bases aligning to TRBD1. The TCR originated in a woman aged 60 to 75 with COVID-19, enrolled during active disease. This CDR3 reads CSVEQGAHRDGYTF. CDR3 sequence (DNA): TGCAGCGTTGAACAGGGGGCTCATCGAGATGGCTACACCTTC.